This T cell receptor beta chain was profiled in a study of CD8 T cells in ankylosing spondylitis. Study-level findings and limits: Among TCR beta sequences, a motif of eight highly homologous variants appeared characteristic of ankylosing spondylitis blood. Reportedly, matched ankylosing spondylitis synovial fluid was significantly enriched for disease-linked clones. Within peripheral blood, clones linked to disease were CD8+ and relatively rare.

As the method for making TCR beta libraries, quantitative 5'-RACE with molecular barcodes was used. TCRdb re-called the 5' RACE reads through MiXCR, storing one row per CDR3 protein. Among a few hundred thousand distinct CDR3 sequences listed, about 10% were seen once. This clonotype was seen repeatedly, ten times or more. Its antigen is not known. The V gene end was trimmed by 4 bases and the J gene end by 5 bases; junction bases not matched to a gene: 6. The CDR3 totals 13 residues. Germline V lookup: CDR1 DFQATT, CDR2 SNEGSKA (reference sequence). Specimen: blood, either unsorted or a sorted T cell fraction (not recorded which). This rearrangement joins TRBV20-1 to TRBJ1-1; the match to TRBD1 covers 8 bases. The source is a male donor with ankylosing spondylitis or in good health (not recorded which). CDR3 nucleotides: TGCAGTGCTACAGGGGGCGCGGAGACTGAAGCTTTCTTT. It yields the protein CSATGGAETEAFF.